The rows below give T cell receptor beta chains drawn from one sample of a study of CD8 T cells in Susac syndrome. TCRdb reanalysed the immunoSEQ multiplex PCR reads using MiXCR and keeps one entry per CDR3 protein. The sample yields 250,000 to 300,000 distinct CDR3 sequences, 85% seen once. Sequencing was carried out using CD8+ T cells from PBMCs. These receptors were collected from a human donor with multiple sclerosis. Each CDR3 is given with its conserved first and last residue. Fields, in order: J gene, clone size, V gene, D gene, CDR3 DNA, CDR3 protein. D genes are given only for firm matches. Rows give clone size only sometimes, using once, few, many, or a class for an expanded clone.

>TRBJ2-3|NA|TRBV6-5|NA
TGTGCCAGCAGTTACCCCCCCACAGGGACTAGCACAGATACGCAGTATTTT
CASSYPPTGTSTDTQYF
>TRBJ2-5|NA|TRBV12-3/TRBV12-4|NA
TGTGCCAGCACCCTAGGGGTGGTGGAGACCCAGTACTTC
CASTLGVVETQYF
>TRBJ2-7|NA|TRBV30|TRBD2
TGTGCCTGGAGTTTCTCCCTAGCGGGGACCTACGAGCAGTACTTC
CAWSFSLAGTYEQYF
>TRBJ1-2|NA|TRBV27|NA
TGTGCCAGCAGTTTATTGGACGGGCATGGCTACACCTTC
CASSLLDGHGYTF
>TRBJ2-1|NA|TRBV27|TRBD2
TGTGCCAGCAGCAGGACTAGCGCGACCAATGAGCAGTTCTTC
CASSRTSATNEQFF
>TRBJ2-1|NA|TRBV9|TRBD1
TGTGCCAGCAGCGGGCGGGACAGGCCCGGTGGGACCATGAACAATGAGCAGTTCTTC
CASSGRDRPGGTMNNEQFF
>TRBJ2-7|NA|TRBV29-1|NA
TGCAGCGTCTCGGGCGGGGCGACCTCCGAGCAGTACTTC
CSVSGGATSEQYF
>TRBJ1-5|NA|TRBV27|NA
TGTGCCAGCAGTTTATTTGCAGGGGCTAATCAGCCCCAGCATTTT
CASSLFAGANQPQHF
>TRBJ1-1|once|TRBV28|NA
TGTGCCAGCAGTTTCTCCGCTAAGTCTGCTGAAGCTTTCTTT
CASSFSAKSAEAFF
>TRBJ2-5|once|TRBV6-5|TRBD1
TGTGCCAGCAGTTACCGGCGAAGTATCCGGGACAGCCAAGAGACCCAGTACTTC
CASSYRRSIRDSQETQYF
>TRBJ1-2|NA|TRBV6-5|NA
TGTGCCAGCAGTTACTCGGTGAGACCGACGCATGCCTATGGCTACACCTTC
CASSYSVRPTHAYGYTF
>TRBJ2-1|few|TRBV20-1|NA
TGCAGTGCCCCGGTAGAAACCAATGGGGCCAATGAGCAGTTCTTC
CSAPVETNGANEQFF
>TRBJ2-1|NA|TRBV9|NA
TGTGTCAGCAGCGCGGTGAATTACAATGAGCAGTTCTTC
CVSSAVNYNEQFF
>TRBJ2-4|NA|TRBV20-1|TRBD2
TGCAGTGCTAGAGATTACCCTAGCGGGAGGGCCGAGACGGCCAAAAACATTCAGTACTTC
CSARDYPSGRAETAKNIQYF
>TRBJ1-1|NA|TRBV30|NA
TGTGCCTGGAAAGGGCCCGGGTCGAACACTGAAGCTTTCTTT
CAWKGPGSNTEAFF
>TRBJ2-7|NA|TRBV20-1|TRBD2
TGCAGTGCTAGAGACCCCAGACTAGCGGGACACTCCTACGAGCAGTACTTC
CSARDPRLAGHSYEQYF
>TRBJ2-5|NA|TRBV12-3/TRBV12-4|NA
TGTGCCAGCAGTTGGGGAGCGGGGACCCAGTACTTC
CASSWGAGTQYF
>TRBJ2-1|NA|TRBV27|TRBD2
TGTGCCAGCAGTTTACTAGCGGGAGAGCTGGGAAATGAGCAGTTCTTC
CASSLLAGELGNEQFF
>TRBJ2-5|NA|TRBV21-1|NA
TGTGCCGGCGGCAGCCAAGAGACCCAGTACTTC
CAGGSQETQYF
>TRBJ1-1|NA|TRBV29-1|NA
TGCAGCGTCGGTCCTGGGGACTACACTGAAGCTTTCTTT
CSVGPGDYTEAFF
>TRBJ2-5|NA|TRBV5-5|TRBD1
TGTGCCAGCACCCGACAGGGGAACCAAGAGACCCAGTACTTC
CASTRQGNQETQYF
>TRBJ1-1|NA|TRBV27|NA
TGTGCCAGCAGTTTAGGAGGGCCGGCTGAAGCTTTCTTT
CASSLGGPAEAFF
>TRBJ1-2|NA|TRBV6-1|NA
TGTGCCACCCTTTGGCGAAGGACCGCCCGTGACTATGGCTACACCTTC
CATLWRRTARDYGYTF
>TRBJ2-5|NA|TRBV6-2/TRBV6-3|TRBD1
TGTGCCAGCAGTTTCCGGACAGGGGAAGAGACCCAGTACTTC
CASSFRTGEETQYF
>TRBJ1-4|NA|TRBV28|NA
TGTGCCAGCAGTCCGACATTGGGGAGTCGACTGTTTTTT
CASSPTLGSRLFF
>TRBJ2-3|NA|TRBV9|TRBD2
TGTGCCAGCAGCCCCCAGACTAGCGGGAGGGTCACAGATACGCAGTATTTT
CASSPQTSGRVTDTQYF
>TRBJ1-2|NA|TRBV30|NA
TGTGCCTGGAGGACAGCCGCCAAAGGGGGCTACACCTTC
CAWRTAAKGGYTF
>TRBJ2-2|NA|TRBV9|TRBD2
TGTGCCAGCAGCGTAGCACTGACTAGCGGGAGAAAGAGCGGGGAGCTGTTTTTT
CASSVALTSGRKSGELFF
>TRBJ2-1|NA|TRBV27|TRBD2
TGTGCCAGCAGTTTATATTCGGGAGGGAACAATGAGCAGTTCTTC
CASSLYSGGNNEQFF
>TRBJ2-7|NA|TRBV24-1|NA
TGTGCCACCCCGCCCTTTGGGGGCAGATCCTACGAGCAGTACTTC
CATPPFGGRSYEQYF
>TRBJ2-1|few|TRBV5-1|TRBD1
TGCGCCAGCGGAATCTACGGACAGGGTGAGGGGGGTTCCTACAATGAGCAGTTCTTC
CASGIYGQGEGGSYNEQFF
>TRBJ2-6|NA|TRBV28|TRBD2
TGTGCCAGCAGTTTTAGGCTAGCGGGAGTGACTGGGGCCAACGTCCTGACTTTC
CASSFRLAGVTGANVLTF
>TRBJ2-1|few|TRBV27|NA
TGTGCTACCCGGGGGGCCGACCAGTTCTTC
CATRGADQFF
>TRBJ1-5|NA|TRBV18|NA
TGTGCCAGCTCAGGTCAGGGGCGTAGCAATCAGCCCCAGCATTTT
CASSGQGRSNQPQHF
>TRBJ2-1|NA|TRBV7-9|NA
TGTGCCAGCAGCTTAAGCCCAACCAGCTCCTACAATGAGCAGTTCTTC
CASSLSPTSSYNEQFF
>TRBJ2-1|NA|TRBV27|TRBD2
TGTGCCAGCAGTTTAGACCGGGAGGGGCGAAGGGAGCAGTTCTTC
CASSLDREGRREQFF
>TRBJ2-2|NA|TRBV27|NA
TGTGCCAGCGGTGACGGGGCGGGGACTGACACCGGGGAGCTGTTTTTT
CASGDGAGTDTGELFF
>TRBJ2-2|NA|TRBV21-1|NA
TGTGCCAGCAGCCCAGGGGGAGAGCGGGAGCGGACCGGGGAGCTGTTTTTT
CASSPGGERERTGELFF
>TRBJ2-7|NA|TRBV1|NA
TGCACCAGCAGCCGAGGGGAGGAACTCTACGAGCAGTACTTC
CTSSRGEELYEQYF
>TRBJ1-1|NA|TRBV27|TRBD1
TGTGCCAGCAGTCCGGGACAGATCAACACTGAAGCTTTCTTT
CASSPGQINTEAFF
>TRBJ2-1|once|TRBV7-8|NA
TGTGCCAGCAGCTTGATTCTCGGCTCCTACAATGAGCAGTTCTTC
CASSLILGSYNEQFF
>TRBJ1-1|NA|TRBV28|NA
TGTGCCAGCAGTTTAAGGGGGAAAGGAACTGAAGCTTTCTTT
CASSLRGKGTEAFF
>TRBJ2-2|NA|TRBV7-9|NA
TGTGCCGCCCAGCTTGAGGTGAACACCGGGGAGCTGTTTTTT
CAAQLEVNTGELFF
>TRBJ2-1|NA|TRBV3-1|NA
TGTGCCAGCACCCCAGCGGTAAACGCCTACAATGAGCAGTTCTTC
CASTPAVNAYNEQFF
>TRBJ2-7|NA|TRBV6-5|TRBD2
TGTGCCAGCAGTTACGCTGGGACTAGCTACGAGCAGTACTTC
CASSYAGTSYEQYF
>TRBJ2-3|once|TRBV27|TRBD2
TGTGCCAGCAGCAAGCGGGAGGTGCCAGATACGCAGTATTTT
CASSKREVPDTQYF
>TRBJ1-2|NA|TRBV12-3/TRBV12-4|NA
NA
CASTSGRGYTF
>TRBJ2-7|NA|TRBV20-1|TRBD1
TGCAGTGCTAGAGATCAAGACAGGGGAACTGCCTACGAGCAGTACTTC
CSARDQDRGTAYEQYF